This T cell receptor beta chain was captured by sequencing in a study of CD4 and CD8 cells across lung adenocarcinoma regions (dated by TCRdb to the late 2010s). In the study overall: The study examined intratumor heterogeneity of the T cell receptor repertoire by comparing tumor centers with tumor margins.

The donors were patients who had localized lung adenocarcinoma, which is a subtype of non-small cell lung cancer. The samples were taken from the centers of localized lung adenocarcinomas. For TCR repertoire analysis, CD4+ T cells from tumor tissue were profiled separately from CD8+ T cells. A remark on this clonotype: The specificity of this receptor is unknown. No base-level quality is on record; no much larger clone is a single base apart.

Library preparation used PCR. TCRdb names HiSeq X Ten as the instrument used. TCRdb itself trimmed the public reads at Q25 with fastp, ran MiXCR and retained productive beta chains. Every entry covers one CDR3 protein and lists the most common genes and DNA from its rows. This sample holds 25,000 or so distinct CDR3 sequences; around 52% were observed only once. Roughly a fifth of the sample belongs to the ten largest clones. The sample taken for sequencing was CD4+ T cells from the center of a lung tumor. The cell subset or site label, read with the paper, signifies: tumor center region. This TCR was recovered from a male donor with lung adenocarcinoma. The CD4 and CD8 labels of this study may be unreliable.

For the CDR3, the sequence is CASRLQAVSPGKQYF. The bases read TGTGCCAGCAGACTCCAGGCTGTGAGTCCAGGTAAGCAGTATTTT. The rearrangement combines TRBV6-1 with TRBJ2-3; the D gene cannot be named for sure. Trimming takes 6 bases from V and 11 bases from J, and the germline ends sit 24 bases apart. Inclusive of the bounding cysteine and phenylalanine, the CDR3 is 15 residues long. Just the 45-base CDR3 DNA is kept, in frame starting at base 1. The germline V gene gives CDR1 as MNHNS and CDR2 as SASEGT.